One and the same sample provided the 31 T cell receptor beta chains below, sequenced in a study of CD8+ T cells in alopecia areata. Sequencing relied on a cDNA template that was reverse transcribed from extracted RNA. Some clones are missing from TCRdb's copy, which holds only in-frame ones; the method was immunoSEQ multiplex PCR. The sample shows 200,000 to 250,000 clones, approximately 47% of them seen only once. Treatment of the sample: oral pan-JAK inhibitor, 5-10 mg twice daily. The sample here was CD4+ T cells sorted from blood, taken around week 36, from a patient treated with tofacitinib. The source is a human donor with alopecia areata.

This sequence joins TRBV6-5 and TRBJ2-3, with D possibly called TRBD1 or TRBD2 (5 bases each). Deletions cut 2 bases from V and 7 bases from J, with 10 bases between. CDR1 MNHEY and CDR2 SVGAGI come from the germline V gene. This CDR3 contains 13 residues. CDR3 region: CASSYNGANTQYF. CDR3 coding DNA: TGTGCCAGCAGTTACAACGGGGCGAATACGCAGTATTTT.

The J gene is TRBJ2-7, the V gene TRBV2; no clear D. The CDR3 spans 11 residues. V dropped 6 bases and J dropped 6 bases, with 9 bases sitting between them. Per the germline V gene, CDR1 is SNHLY and CDR2 is FYNNEI. CDR3 DNA sequence: TGTGCCAGCAGCCTCACAACCGAGCAGTACTTC. This gives the protein CASSLTTEQYF.

This chain links TRBV29-1 with TRBJ2-1; TRBD2 matches 10 bases. With 4 bases clipped from V and 3 bases from J, the junction kept 15 bases outside the gene matches. CDR1 is SQVTM, CDR2 ANQGSEA, per germline. This CDR3 region has 18 residues. CDR3 in amino acids: CSVGRPQAGGLDYNEQFF. Here the CDR3 DNA reads TGCAGCGTTGGGCGTCCGCAAGCGGGAGGGCTTGACTACAATGAGCAGTTCTTC.

CDR3 sequence: CASSPSLAGAWEQYF. For the CDR3, the DNA is TGCGCCAGCAGCCCCAGTCTAGCGGGAGCGTGGGAGCAGTACTTC. The chain carries TRBV4-3 and TRBJ2-7; 10 nucleotides agree with TRBD2. In germline, CDR1 is LGHNA, CDR2 YSLEER. With V trimmed by 4 bases and J by 7 bases, 10 bases remained unmatched. This CDR3 is built from 15 residues.

This clone was seen only once. This rearrangement joins TRBV5-1 to TRBJ2-2; no firm D call. Between the trimmed V and J ends, which lost 4 bases and 12 bases, there was a span of 13 bases. This CDR3 is 12 amino acids long. The germline V gene has CDR1 SGHRS and CDR2 YFSETQ. The CDR3 DNA reads TGCGCCAGCAGCCGGCTAGGGATGCAGCTGTTTTTT. Protein: CASSRLGMQLFF.

This rearrangement joins TRBV28 to TRBJ1-5; TRBD1 is a possible D gene (6 bases). The V end lost 7 bases, the J end lost 2 bases, and 15 bases lay between the germline ends. Germline V gene data show CDR1 as MDHEN and CDR2 as SYDVKM. The CDR3 runs to 15 residues. The CDR3 DNA is TGTGCCAGCACCTCGGGGGGCGAAGGCAATCAGCCCCAGCATTTT. Translated: CASTSGGEGNQPQHF.

The rearrangement links TRBV9 to TRBJ2-1; D assignment may be TRBD1 or TRBD2 (6 bases each). The CDR3 is made up of 16 amino acids. V was trimmed by 4 bases and J by 5 bases, leaving 19 bases between them. Germline V gives CDR1 SGDLS, CDR2 YYNGEE. As DNA, the CDR3 is TGTGCCAGCAGCCCAATAATCGGGGGCCACAACAATGAGCAGTTCTTC. It encodes CASSPIIGGHNNEQFF.

J is TRBJ2-7 and V is TRBV27, with TRBD2 identical over 10 bases. Germline values: CDR1 MNHEY, CDR2 SMNVEV (reference sequence). The CDR3 runs 15 residues. J was trimmed by 2 bases and V by 4 bases; bases with no gene match: 5. The CDR3 protein is CASSSTSGSTYEQYF. CDR3 sequence (DNA): TGTGCCAGCAGTTCGACTAGCGGGTCGACCTACGAGCAGTACTTC.

Comments on this clone: Other DNA sequences within the sample encode an identical CDR3. Here the CDR3 reads CASSSTYEQYF. In nucleotides, the CDR3 is TGCGCCAGCAGCTCTACCTACGAGCAGTACTTC. V usage is TRBV5-1 and J usage is TRBJ2-7; D call uncertain. V gave up 3 bases and J gave up 2 bases, with 3 bases separating them. Germline CDR1 SGHRS, CDR2 YFSETQ. This CDR3 region has 11 residues.

In its sample, this clone was seen a few times. The chain employs TRBV29-1 and TRBJ2-7; D is possibly TRBD2 (5 bases). The ends were cut back, 0 bases at V and 5 bases at J, with 8 bases in the middle. CDR1 and CDR2 (germline): SQVTM, ANQGSEA. The CDR3 is 12 residues long. The CDR3 DNA sequence: TGCAGCGTTGAAGATGGAGGCAACGAGCAGTACTTC. Residues: CSVEDGGNEQYF.

V gene TRBV6-5 combines with J gene TRBJ2-5; 7 nucleotides align to TRBD2. The germline gives CDR1 MNHEY, CDR2 SVGAGI. Germline trimming cut 8 bases from V and 1 base from J; bases unmatched to any gene: 4. The CDR3 spans 13 residues. The CDR3 sequence: CASRGEVQETQYF. CDR3 bases: TGTGCCAGCCGGGGGGAAGTCCAAGAGACCCAGTACTTC.

The chain employs TRBV2 and TRBJ2-3; D ambiguous. The CDR3 totals 11 residues. The ends were cut back, 2 bases at V and 11 bases at J, with 8 bases in the middle. Germline V gene lookup returns CDR1 SNHLY and CDR2 FYNNEI. CDR3 nucleotide sequence: TGTGCCAGCAGTGAACAGTCGAGGCAGTATTTT. It encodes CASSEQSRQYF.

This clone came up a few times. This chain connects TRBV29-1 to TRBJ1-2, with D hard to call. This CDR3 contains 11 residues. CDR1 and CDR2 from the germline V gene are SQVTM and ANQGSEA. Trimming stripped 4 bases from V and 8 bases from J, with 11 bases between. CDR3 coding DNA: TGCAGCGTTGTCCTCGGGGTCGGCTACACCTTC. Its protein product is CSVVLGVGYTF. Variable domain in full (rest from reference TRBV29-1 and TRBJ1-2): SAVISQKPSRDICQRGTSLTIQCQVDSQVTMMFWYRQQPGQSLTLIATANQGSEATYESGFVIDKFPISRPNLTFSTLTVSNMSPEDSSIYLCSVVLGVGYTFGSGTRLTVV.

This clone was counted between two and nine times. The chain couples TRBV5-4 to TRBJ2-1, with 10 bases aligning to TRBD2. In germline, CDR1 is SGHNT, CDR2 YYREEE (reference sequence). J gave up 8 bases and V 3 bases, and 11 bases lay outside the gene matches. The length of the CDR3 is 16 residues. The CDR3 nucleotides read TGTGCCAGCAGCTCTCTAGCGGGAGACGGGACCCATGAGCAGTTCTTC. This codes for CASSSLAGDGTHEQFF.

This clone was found a few times. The chain combines TRBV11-2 with TRBJ2-7; D is unclear. CDR1 is SGHAT, CDR2 FQNNGV, per germline. V lost 5 bases and J 7 bases, leaving 12 bases between the germline ends. The CDR3 loop spans 12 amino acids. CDR3: CASSARLGEQYF. The CDR3 region has the DNA TGTGCCAGCAGCGCCCGCCTAGGTGAGCAGTACTTC.

The chain couples TRBV7-2 to TRBJ2-1; 11 positions match TRBD1. The CDR3 sequence is 16 residues long. V dropped 6 bases and J dropped 7; count of bases not matched to a gene: 11. Germline V gives CDR1 SGHTA, CDR2 FQGNSA. The CDR3 nucleotides read TGTGCCAGCAGTCGACCCGGACAGGGGGCGCGTAATGAGCAGTTCTTC. Protein sequence: CASSRPGQGARNEQFF.

This clone has just one count. The V gene is TRBV4-2, the J gene TRBJ2-5, with 10 bases fitting TRBD2. The CDR3 runs to 15 residues. V gave up 1 base and J gave up 2 bases; unmatched junction bases: 1. Germline V gene sequence: CDR1 LGHNA, CDR2 YNFKEQ. The CDR3 sequence: CASSQGAGGQETQYF. Written as DNA, the CDR3 is TGTGCCAGCAGCCAAGGAGCGGGAGGGCAAGAGACCCAGTACTTC.

Remarks on this clone: An end of the junction does not agree with germline; a read error may underlie this. The gene calls are TRBV7-7 and TRBJ2-3; 7 nucleotides agree with TRBD2. Looked up from germline, CDR1 is SSHAT and CDR2 is FNYEAQ (reference sequence). CDR3 length: 15 amino acids. This chain's CDR3 is CASSLGSGTADTQYF. The CDR3, as DNA: TGTGCTAGCAGCTTGGGGAGCGGGACTGCAGATACGCAGTATTTT.

The V call is TRBV30, the J call TRBJ1-3; a weak D match, TRBD1 (6 bases). The CDR3 has 18 amino acids. Germline V gene lookup returns CDR1 GTSNPN and CDR2 SVGIG (reference sequence). The ends were cut back, 0 bases at V and 0 bases at J, with 18 bases in the middle. The CDR3 region has the DNA TGTGCCTGGAGTGTAACAGGGTCAAGGTCCCCCTCTGGAAACACCATATATTTT. Protein sequence: CAWSVTGSRSPSGNTIYF.

J is TRBJ1-5 and V is TRBV5-1, with D uncertain. Looked up from germline, CDR1 is SGHRS and CDR2 is YFSETQ. CDR3 length: 16 amino acids. V was shortened by 0 bases and J by 0 bases, with 10 bases between the two germline ends. The CDR3 here is CASSLGAQASNQPQHF. The DNA of the CDR3 is TGCGCCAGCAGCTTGGGGGCCCAAGCTAGCAATCAGCCCCAGCATTTT.

This clone was counted only a few times. This sequence joins TRBV6-6 and TRBJ1-1, with TRBD1 as a possible D gene (5 bases). CDR3 size: 13 residues. V lost 7 bases, J lost 4 bases, and 13 bases lay in between. The germline V gene has CDR1 MNHNY and CDR2 SVGAGI (reference sequence). CDR3 loop: CASNWGEGTEAFF. The CDR3, as DNA: TGTGCCAGCAACTGGGGCGAAGGCACTGAAGCTTTCTTT.

V gene TRBV18 combines with J gene TRBJ2-2; no definite D call. The CDR3 spans 16 residues. Germline CDR1 is KGHSH and CDR2 is LQKENI. Trimming took 3 bases from V and 2 from J, leaving 13 bases between them. CDR3 sequence: CASSPVLTINTGELFF. In DNA form, the CDR3 reads TGTGCCAGCTCACCGGTCCTGACCATTAACACCGGGGAGCTGTTTTTT.

This chain joins TRBV30 and TRBJ2-1, with 9 bases lining up with TRBD2. J was trimmed by 9 bases and V by 0 bases; bases with no gene match: 9. Germline V CDR1 and CDR2: GTSNPN, SVGIG (reference sequence). This CDR3 has 15 residues. The CDR3 is CAWSVPGSGSSEQFF. Here the CDR3 DNA reads TGTGCCTGGAGTGTACCAGGTAGCGGGAGCTCTGAGCAGTTCTTC.

The chain is built from TRBV7-2 and TRBJ2-1; D gene uncertain. The germline V gene has CDR1 SGHTA and CDR2 FQGNSA. The CDR3 has 15 residues. With 7 bases removed from V and 0 bases from J, the gap between germline ends came to 13 bases. Here the CDR3 reads CASTVAVSSYNEQFF. The CDR3 nucleotides are TGTGCCAGCACCGTAGCCGTGAGCTCCTACAATGAGCAGTTCTTC.

This clone was detected only once. V usage is TRBV6-1 and J usage is TRBJ1-2; no definite D call. The CDR3 has 14 amino acids. Germline CDR1 is MNHNS and CDR2 is SASEGT. Trimming took off 7 bases at V and 8 bases at J, with 20 bases between the two ends. DNA for the CDR3: TGTGCCAGCACCCCACTCCACGACTCCGTCGGCTACACCTTC. This gives the protein CASTPLHDSVGYTF.

This clone is labeled as medium-sized. The V gene is TRBV14, the J gene TRBJ2-1; D unresolved. V lost 0 bases to trimming and J lost 4 bases, with 4 bases between them. The CDR3 has 13 amino acids. Germline lookup yields CDR1 SGHDN and CDR2 FVKESK. CDR3 nucleotide sequence: TGTGCCAGCAGCCAAGATAGTTACAATGAGCAGTTCTTC. Translation gives CASSQDSYNEQFF.

The J gene is TRBJ2-5, the V gene TRBV5-1; TRBD2 matches 10 bases. V trimming: 0 bases; J trimming: 5 bases; junction bases outside the gene matches: 4. The CDR3 runs 15 residues. The V gene's germline CDR1 is SGHRS and CDR2 YFSETQ. The CDR3 sequence is CASSLGASGSETQYF. The CDR3 DNA follows: TGCGCCAGCAGCTTGGGGGCTAGCGGGAGTGAGACCCAGTACTTC.

This clone was recorded many times. Other nucleotide sequences from this sample produce the same CDR3. The gene calls are TRBV27 and TRBJ1-5; D not resolved. Germline V CDR1 and CDR2: MNHEY, SMNVEV (reference sequence). The CDR3 consists of 13 residues. V lost 2 bases and J lost 4, with 6 bases in between. The CDR3 DNA reads TGTGCCAGCAGTTTAAGGGAGAATCAGCCCCAGCATTTT. This gives the protein CASSLRENQPQHF.

The V call is TRBV28, the J call TRBJ2-1; D is unclear. V was clipped by 4 bases and J by 2 bases, with 12 bases between them. From germline, CDR1 is MDHEN and CDR2 SYDVKM. This CDR3 contains 15 residues. CDR3 nucleotide sequence: TGTGCCAGCAGTTCCCCCGGCACCCCCTACAATGAGCAGTTCTTC. Its protein product is CASSSPGTPYNEQFF.

This clone was counted between two and nine times. The J gene is TRBJ2-5, the V gene TRBV28; D possibly matches TRBD1 or TRBD2 (5 bases each). V was clipped by 10 bases and J by 5 bases, with 17 bases between them. Germline V gene data show CDR1 as MDHEN and CDR2 as SYDVKM. The CDR3 spans 13 residues. Here the CDR3 reads CATATRGRETQYF. Here the CDR3 DNA reads TGTGCCACCGCCACTAGGGGAAGGGAGACCCAGTACTTC.

This chain connects TRBV7-2 to TRBJ2-1; D perhaps matches TRBD2 (5 bases). The V gene lost 4 bases and the J gene lost 8 bases, with 21 bases spanning the gap. The CDR3 is 16 residues long. CDR1 SGHTA and CDR2 FQGNSA come from the germline V gene. CDR3 sequence: CASSSVAASREYEQFF. In DNA, the CDR3 is TGTGCCAGCAGCTCGGTGGCGGCTAGTCGGGAATATGAGCAGTTCTTC. Together with reference TRBV7-2 and TRBJ2-1, the CDR3 gives the full variable domain: GAGVSQSPSNKVTEKGKDVELRCDPISGHTALYWYRQSLGQGLEFLIYFQGNSAPDKSGLPSDRFSAERTGGSVSTLTIQRTQQEDSAVYLCASSSVAASREYEQFFGPGTRLTVL.